The T cell receptor beta chain described here comes from a study of cytomegalovirus exposure and HLA in healthy donors. The sample holds one count of this clone. What it binds is not known. Participants comprised healthy donors of bone marrow. Both 60 Vbeta primers and 13 Jbeta primers went into the PCR. As processed by the authors: In a later analysis, of approximately 81 million unique beta chains, some 10 million appeared in at least two donors. The repertoire was sequenced with immunoSEQ multiplex PCR; TCRdb's copy has only in-frame clones and lacks some. The D gene and trimming were derived from the DNA, and the V and J assignments and clone size from that table. The repertoire consists of roughly 200,000 clones, with more than 65% occurring once and the leading ten covering 0.63%. Study-wide findings and caveats: A later analysis found most CMV-associated TCR beta chains apparently HLA-restricted. Per a later analysis, HLA-associated TCR beta chains showed more clonal expansion than other, equally common TCR beta chains.

Sequences were obtained from PBMCs. This receptor was obtained from a man aged 18 to 30 in good health and CMV-seronegative.

CDR3 sequence: CASSQPARGSNEKLFF. The CDR3 DNA follows: TGCGCCAGCAGCCAGCCCGCCAGAGGCTCTAATGAAAAACTGTTTTTT. The rearrangement joins TRBV4-1 to TRBJ1-4; D call uncertain. Germline-derived CDR1 and CDR2 are MGHRA and YSYEKL. The CDR3 runs 16 residues. V was trimmed by 3 bases and J by 3 bases, leaving 14 bases between them.